The next 25 T cell receptor beta chains were all read from a single sample in a study of control samples from healthy donors and cancer patients. Clones were sequenced by immunoSEQ multiplex PCR, and TCRdb holds only the in-frame ones, with some missing. The sample yields about 26,000 clones, 75% to 85% seen once. The specimen sequenced was PBMCs. These receptors originate from a man in his 60s with colorectal cancer.

The chain has TRBV30 and TRBJ1-3, with TRBD1 as a possible D gene (5 bases). Germline lookup yields CDR1 GTSNPN and CDR2 SVGIG (reference sequence). Between the trimmed V and J ends, which lost 0 bases and 0 bases, there was a span of 12 bases. The CDR3 runs to 16 residues. The CDR3 here is CAWSVLGTVSGNTIYF. CDR3 bases: TGTGCCTGGAGTGTACTCGGGACGGTCTCTGGAAACACCATATATTTT. The full variable domain, completed using reference TRBV30 and TRBJ1-3, is SQTIHQWPATLVQPVGSPLSLECTVEGTSNPNLYWYRQAAGRGLQLLFYSVGIGQISSEVPQNLSASRPQDRQFILSSKKLLLSDSGFYLCAWSVLGTVSGNTIYFGEGSWLTVV.

The V and J genes are TRBV5-5 and TRBJ2-7; D is undetermined. The CDR3 length is 13 residues. The germline V gene has CDR1 SGHKS and CDR2 YYEKEE (reference sequence). Trimming took 0 bases from V and 3 from J, leaving 7 bases between them. In DNA, the CDR3 is TGTGCCAGCAGCTTGGGGGGAATCTACGAGCAGTACGTC. Its translation is CASSLGGIYEQYV.

The chain combines TRBV7-9 with TRBJ2-5; D possibly uses TRBD1 or TRBD2 (5 bases each). The V end was cut by 5 bases, the J end by 3 bases, with 16 bases between. CDR1 is SEHNR, CDR2 FQNEAQ, per germline (reference sequence). This CDR3 has 15 amino acids. DNA of the CDR3: TGTGCCAGCAGCCCAACCGGGGCACCAGAAGAGACCCAGTACTTC. As protein: CASSPTGAPEETQYF.

This clone appeared a few times. V usage is TRBV2 and J usage is TRBJ1-5, with D uncertain. Germline CDR1 is SNHLY and CDR2 is FYNNEI. The CDR3 totals 14 residues. V lost 5 bases to trimming and J lost 4 bases, with 12 bases between them. Written as DNA, the CDR3 is TGTGCCAGCAGTCTCTACCTCTTAAATCAGCCCCAGCATTTT. Translating gives CASSLYLLNQPQHF.

The gene calls are TRBV7-9 and TRBJ2-7; TRBD1 is a possible D gene (6 bases). The CDR3 has 11 residues. Germline assignment: CDR1 SEHNR and CDR2 FQNEAQ (reference sequence). V was trimmed by 4 bases and J by 7 bases, leaving 8 bases between them. The CDR3 coding sequence is TGTGCCAGCAGCTCAGGGGTAGAGCAGTACTTC. This gives the protein CASSSGVEQYF.

This chain links TRBV27 with TRBJ1-1, with D possibly matching TRBD1 (5 bases). V gave up 5 bases and J gave up 1 base, with 14 bases separating them. The germline gives CDR1 MNHEY, CDR2 SMNVEV (reference sequence). This CDR3 is 15 amino acids long. The CDR3 here is CASSPYRRENTEAFF. CDR3 bases: TGTGCCAGCAGTCCATACAGGCGAGAGAACACTGAAGCTTTCTTT.

The chain is built from TRBV7-2 and TRBJ2-7, with 7 bases lining up with TRBD1. The CDR3 is made up of 16 amino acids. Trimming cost V 1 base and J 2 bases; bases outside gene matches: 8. From germline, CDR1 is SGHTA and CDR2 FQGNSA. The chain's CDR3 is CASSLGGAGGAYEQYV. In DNA, the CDR3 is TGTGCCAGCAGCTTAGGTGGCGCAGGGGGTGCCTACGAGCAGTACGTC.

V gene TRBV5-1 combines with J gene TRBJ1-3; D gene uncertain. Germline V CDR1 and CDR2: SGHRS, YFSETQ. CDR3 size: 17 residues. Trimming cost V 3 bases and J 0 bases, with 16 bases left between them. The CDR3 spells CASSWDDGRSSGNTIYF. CDR3 nucleotide sequence: TGCGCCAGCAGCTGGGATGATGGGAGAAGCTCTGGAAACACCATATATTTT.

The CDR3 spells CASSQDPPNLAAYTDTQYF. The CDR3, as DNA: TGCGCCAGCAGCCAAGACCCTCCGAATTTAGCGGCTTACACAGATACGCAGTATTTT. The chain employs TRBV4-1 and TRBJ2-3; D possibly corresponds to TRBD2 (6 bases). CDR1 and CDR2 from the germline V gene are MGHRA and YSYEKL. The CDR3 is 19 amino acids. V was trimmed by 0 bases and J by 2 bases, leaving 21 bases between them.

The chain employs TRBV3-1 (or the pseudogene TRBV3-2) and TRBJ1-1; D perhaps matches TRBD1 (6 bases). The germline gives CDR1 LGHDT, CDR2 YNNKEL (reference sequence). This CDR3 has 14 amino acids. Trimming took off 3 bases at V and 5 bases at J, with 13 bases between the two ends. CDR3 sequence (DNA): TGTGCCAGCAGCCACTCGGGGGCCGGGACTGAAGCTTTCTTT. Residues: CASSHSGAGTEAFF.

This chain joins TRBV9 and TRBJ2-1, with 10 bases fitting TRBD2. Trimming removed 6 bases from V and 3 bases from J; junction bases left unmatched: 3. The CDR3 sequence is 14 residues long. Germline values: CDR1 SGDLS, CDR2 YYNGEE. For the CDR3, the DNA is TGTGCCAGCAACGGACTAGCGGACTACAATGAGCAGTTCTTC. As protein: CASNGLADYNEQFF.

This clone came up a few times. The chain couples TRBV12-3 or TRBV12-4 to TRBJ2-3; D unresolved. The V end was cut by 1 base, the J end by 3 bases, with 2 bases between. CDR3 size: 12 residues. CDR3 in amino acids: CASSLGTDTQYF. CDR3 DNA: TGTGCCAGCAGTTTAGGGACAGATACGCAGTATTTT.

The rearrangement joins TRBV5-4 to TRBJ2-2, with D unclear. Deletions cut 1 base from V and 5 bases from J, with 9 bases between. CDR3 length: 14 residues. Per the germline V gene, CDR1 is SGHNT and CDR2 is YYREEE (reference sequence). The CDR3 is CASSLKKGTGELFF. CDR3 DNA: TGTGCCAGCAGCTTGAAGAAAGGGACCGGGGAGCTGTTTTTT.

The chain recombines TRBV19 with TRBJ2-7; D remains unclear. This CDR3 is built from 13 residues. Germline V gene data show CDR1 as LNHDA and CDR2 as SQIVND (reference sequence). V gave up 5 bases and J gave up 5 bases, with 13 bases separating them. The CDR3 DNA reads as TGTGCCAGTAGTGCCCTCATTGGACACGAGCAGTACTTC. It yields the protein CASSALIGHEQYF.

The V call is TRBV4-1, the J call TRBJ1-5, with TRBD1 identical over 9 bases. Germline V lookup: CDR1 MGHRA, CDR2 YSYEKL. The CDR3 is 16 residues long. J lost 2 bases, V lost 3 bases, and 5 bases had no gene match. The CDR3 loop is CASSQGDRAGNQPQHF. The CDR3 region has the DNA TGCGCCAGCAGCCAGGGGGACAGGGCCGGCAATCAGCCCCAGCATTTT.

This rearrangement joins TRBV5-1 to TRBJ1-1; D is unresolved. The CDR3 contains 15 residues. Germline V gene data show CDR1 as SGHRS and CDR2 as YFSETQ. V lost 0 bases and J lost 5, with 14 bases in between. The CDR3: CASSLESGYATEAFF. CDR3 bases: TGCGCCAGCAGCTTGGAATCGGGGTATGCAACTGAAGCTTTCTTT. The full variable domain, in which reference TRBV5-1 and TRBJ1-1 provide the parts outside the CDR3, is KAGVTQTPRYLIKTRGQQVTLSCSPISGHRSVSWYQQTPGQGLQFLFEYFSETQRNKGNFPGRFSGRQFSNSRSEMNVSTLELGDSALYLCASSLESGYATEAFFGQGTRLTVV.

The gene calls are TRBV10-2 and TRBJ1-1; unclear D gene. This CDR3 contains 18 residues. Trimming cost V 3 bases and J 3 bases, with 23 bases left between them. Germline-derived CDR1 and CDR2 are WSHSY and SAAADI. CDR3 sequence (DNA): TGCGCCAGCAGTGACGCCCGAACAGCCGGGATTCGCGACACTGAAGCTTTCTTT. Translated, it gives CASSDARTAGIRDTEAFF.

The genes are TRBV9 and TRBJ2-3; no firm D call. The V end lost 1 base, the J end lost 4 bases, and 7 bases lay between the germline ends. The CDR3 sequence is 13 residues long. Germline V lookup: CDR1 SGDLS, CDR2 YYNGEE. The CDR3 loop reads CASSVSVSDTQYF. The CDR3 bases are TGTGCCAGCAGCGTAAGCGTTTCAGATACGCAGTATTTT.

V usage is TRBV7-9 and J usage is TRBJ2-5; weak D call: TRBD2 (6 bases). In germline, CDR1 is SEHNR, CDR2 FQNEAQ (reference sequence). V lost 4 bases to trimming and J lost 1 base, with 10 bases between them. This CDR3 region has 14 residues. The CDR3 loop reads CASSWAGSQETQYF. The DNA for the CDR3 is TGTGCCAGCAGCTGGGCGGGGAGCCAAGAGACCCAGTACTTC. The variable domain in full, completed from reference TRBV7-9 and TRBJ2-5, reads DTGVSQNPRHKITKRGQNVTFRCDPISEHNRLYWYRQTLGQGPEFLTYFQNEAQLEKSRLLSDRFSAERPKGSFSTLEIQRTEQGDSAMYLCASSWAGSQETQYFGPGTRLLVL.

V usage is TRBV7-2 and J usage is TRBJ2-1, with 7 positions matching TRBD2. V lost 4 bases to trimming and J lost 6 bases; unmatched junction nucleotides: 3. The CDR3 extends over 13 amino acids. CDR1 is SGHTA, CDR2 FQGNSA, per germline. In DNA, the CDR3 is TGTGCCAGCAGCTCCACGGGGGGCAATGAGCAGTTCTTC. As protein: CASSSTGGNEQFF.

The chain uses TRBV6-1 and TRBJ2-2, with TRBD1 matching 8 bases. CDR1 is MNHNS, CDR2 SASEGT, per germline. The CDR3 totals 15 residues. V lost 5 bases to trimming and J lost 7 bases; unmatched junction nucleotides: 9. CDR3 DNA sequence: TGTGCCAGCAGTCCTTTTGACAGGGGAGGCGGGGAGCTGTTTTTT. Translating it yields CASSPFDRGGGELFF.

This chain links TRBV9 with TRBJ2-7; 10 bases align to TRBD2. Per the germline V gene, CDR1 is SGDLS and CDR2 is YYNGEE. This CDR3 is 19 amino acids long. Trimming took 0 bases from V and 3 from J; bases not matched to a gene: 15. DNA of the CDR3: TGTGCCAGCAGCGTAGTCCCAGCGGGGGGGCTTTTGGGGAGCTACGAGCAGTACGTC. It yields the protein CASSVVPAGGLLGSYEQYV.

V gene TRBV9 combines with J gene TRBJ1-4; TRBD1 agrees at 7 bases. This CDR3 has 16 residues. Germline lookup yields CDR1 SGDLS and CDR2 YYNGEE. The trim removed 4 bases at V and 8 bases at J, leaving 14 bases unmatched. CDR3 sequence: CASSPGATGSFEKLFF. The CDR3 nucleotides are TGTGCCAGCAGCCCAGGGGCGACAGGGAGTTTCGAAAAACTGTTTTTT. Full variable domain (remainder filled in from reference TRBV9 and TRBJ1-4): DSGVTQTPKHLITATGQRVTLRCSPRSGDLSVYWYQQSLDQGLQFLIQYYNGEERAKGNILERFSAQQFPDLHSELNLSSLELGDSALYFCASSPGATGSFEKLFFGSGTQLSVL.

The chain carries TRBV6-6 and TRBJ1-3, with D perhaps matching TRBD1 (6 bases). V lost 0 bases to trimming and J lost 0 bases, with 9 bases between them. The CDR3 runs to 16 residues. The germline gives CDR1 MNHNY, CDR2 SVGAGI (reference sequence). The CDR3 spells CASSYSGGLSGNTIYF. Written as DNA, the CDR3 is TGTGCCAGCAGTTACTCGGGGGGCCTCTCTGGAAACACCATATATTTT.

V is TRBV9 and J is TRBJ2-7; no definite D call. CDR1 and CDR2 from the germline V gene are SGDLS and YYNGEE. Trimming left V 4 bases short and J 4 bases short, with 18 bases between. The CDR3 consists of 15 residues. CDR3 sequence: CASSTTSAATYEQYV. CDR3 in DNA: TGTGCCAGCAGCACCACGTCGGCAGCGACATACGAGCAGTACGTC.